The next 4 T cell receptor beta chains were all read from a single sample in a study of blood T cell repertoires in COVID-19. This table comes from immunoSEQ multiplex PCR, and its TCRdb copy is limited to in-frame clones, with some not included. Here the sample spans approximately 65,000 clones, roughly nine tenths being singletons. The sample comprised peripheral blood. Receptors originate from a young woman with acute or convalescent COVID-19.

V usage is TRBV5-1 and J usage is TRBJ2-1, with 15 bases lining up with TRBD2. The J segment lost 4 bases and the V segment lost 4 bases, leaving 6 bases of the junction unmatched. The germline V gene encodes CDR1 SGHRS and CDR2 YFSETQ. The CDR3 contains 17 residues. The CDR3: CASSPSGLAGGYNEQFF. CDR3 bases: TGCGCCAGCAGCCCCAGCGGACTAGCGGGAGGGTACAATGAGCAGTTCTTC.

CDR3 bases: TGCGCCAGCAGCCAGACTAGCGAATACAATGAGCAGTTCTTC. It is translated as CASSQTSEYNEQFF. This chain uses TRBV4-3 with TRBJ2-1; 8 bases align to TRBD2. Germline V gene lookup returns CDR1 LGHNA and CDR2 YSLEER. The CDR3 is 14 amino acids. V trimming: 3 bases; J trimming: 4 bases; junction bases outside the gene matches: 2.

This clone was picked up a small number of times. J is TRBJ1-5 and V is TRBV28, with TRBD1 identical over 7 bases. The V gene's germline CDR1 is MDHEN and CDR2 SYDVKM. This CDR3 region has 15 residues. The ends lost 6 bases at V and 6 bases at J; junction bases unmatched: 11. CDR3 coding DNA: TGTGCCAGCAGAAACAGACAGGGTCCGAGTCAGCCCCAGCATTTT. Translated: CASRNRQGPSQPQHF.

The rearrangement joins TRBV13 to TRBJ1-3; possible D gene TRBD1, 5 bases. The CDR3 contains 14 residues. Germline CDR1 reads PRHDT; CDR2 reads FYEKMQ (reference sequence). V was clipped by 8 bases and J by 2 bases, with 13 bases between them. The CDR3 sequence is CASRRQGTGNTIYF. The CDR3 coding sequence is TGTGCCAGCCGACGCCAGGGAACTGGAAACACCATATATTTT.